Listed below are T cell receptor beta chains from one sample, sequenced in a study of OX40 agonist ivuxolimab in advanced cancers. Some clones are missing from TCRdb's copy, which holds only in-frame ones; the method was immunoSEQ multiplex PCR. The sample lists over 15,000 clones, approximately 79% seen once, with 33% in the top ten. The specimen comprised CD4+ or CD8+ T cells sorted from blood, sampled in a trial of the OX40 agonist ivuxolimab. These receptors were obtained from an adult with an advanced solid tumor such as melanoma, head and neck, liver or kidney cancer. Both conserved end residues are part of each CDR3. The D gene is left open where the match is weak. Clone size appears in some rows only: once, few, many, or a class for an expanded clone.

d_call	clone_size	v_call	j_call	cdr3_nt	cdr3_aa
-	-	TRBV27	TRBJ2-7	TGTGCCAGCAGTTTAGGTCCTCGCGGGGAGCAGTACTTC	CASSLGPRGEQYF
TRBD1	few	TRBV7-3	TRBJ2-7	TGTGCCAGCAGCCTATCGACAGGGAACGAGCAGTACTTC	CASSLSTGNEQYF
-	-	TRBV7-2	TRBJ1-6	TGTGCCAGCAGCTTAGACAGGTTGCGCTCACCCCTCCACTTT	CASSLDRLRSPLHF
-	-	TRBV15	TRBJ1-4	TGTGCCACCAGCAGGGCCGAGGGATCTGCAACTAATGAAAAACTGTTTTTT	CATSRAEGSATNEKLFF
-	-	TRBV5-6	TRBJ1-1	TGTGCCAGCAGCTTCGGGTTGCAAAGGGATGAAGCTTTCTTT	CASSFGLQRDEAFF
-	once	TRBV5-1	TRBJ1-2	TGCGCCAGCAGCTTGATCCGCCTAGGGGACTATGGCTACACCTTC	CASSLIRLGDYGYTF
TRBD1	-	TRBV27	TRBJ2-4	TGTGCCAGCAGCCTCGACAGGGCCAACATTCAGTACTTC	CASSLDRANIQYF
-	few	TRBV4-2	TRBJ1-2	TGTGCCAGCAGCCAAGAGAACAACTATGGCTACACCTTC	CASSQENNYGYTF
TRBD1	-	TRBV29-1	TRBJ1-1	TGCAGCGCATCGACAGGGTGGAACACTGAAGCTTTCTTT	CSASTGWNTEAFF
-	-	TRBV7-9	TRBJ1-2	TGTGCCAGCAGCCATGTTCCTAGGCTTGGCTACACCTTC	CASSHVPRLGYTF
-	-	TRBV4-2	TRBJ1-1	TGTGCCAGCAGCCAAGAGGATGCAATGCGGTACACTGAAGCTTTCTTT	CASSQEDAMRYTEAFF
-	-	TRBV6-5	TRBJ2-1	TGTGCCAGCAGCTTTGCGAATGAGCAGTTCTTC	CASSFANEQFF
-	many	TRBV11-3	TRBJ2-7	TGTGCCAGCAGCCCCCTTGACAAAGTCTACGAGCAGTACTTC	CASSPLDKVYEQYF
-	-	TRBV30	TRBJ1-3	TGTGCCTGGAGTGTACCCGGGACTGGAAACACCATATATTTT	CAWSVPGTGNTIYF
-	-	TRBV4-1	TRBJ1-1	TGCGCCAGCAGCCAAGTCCAACGGGAGAACACTGAAGCTTTCTTT	CASSQVQRENTEAFF
-	-	TRBV9	TRBJ2-2	TGTGCCAGCAGCGTAGGAGGGGGCACCGGGGAGCTGTTTTTT	CASSVGGGTGELFF
-	few	TRBV10-3	TRBJ1-5	TGTGCCATCAGTGAGTCAACAGATAGCAATCAGCCCCAGCATTTT	CAISESTDSNQPQHF
-	-	TRBV18	TRBJ2-5	TGTGCCAGCTCACCTTTGCGGCTGGAGACCCAGTACTTC	CASSPLRLETQYF